The entry below gives a single T cell receptor beta chain sequence along with its context. Per germline, CDR1 SNHLY and CDR2 FYNNEI. The CDR3 has 14 amino acids. V was pared by 3 bases and J by 5 bases, with 3 bases of the junction left unmatched. Using a J-beta primer mix together with a sample-barcoded 5' primer, a second PCR was run for about 6 to 12 cycles. TCRdb reanalysed the 5' RACE reads using MiXCR and keeps one entry per CDR3 protein. The sample consists of roughly 1,500,000 distinct CDR3 sequences, approximately 40% of them appearing once. This specimen comes from a study of blood T cells in healthy people across ages.

Sample: blood. This receptor was obtained from a woman in her late teens or twenties in good health. The chain combines TRBV2 with TRBJ2-3, with TRBD2 matching 9 bases. CDR3 protein: CASSEQRGVDTQYF. The CDR3 bases are TGTGCCAGCAGTGAGCAGCGGGGGGTAGATACGCAGTATTTT.